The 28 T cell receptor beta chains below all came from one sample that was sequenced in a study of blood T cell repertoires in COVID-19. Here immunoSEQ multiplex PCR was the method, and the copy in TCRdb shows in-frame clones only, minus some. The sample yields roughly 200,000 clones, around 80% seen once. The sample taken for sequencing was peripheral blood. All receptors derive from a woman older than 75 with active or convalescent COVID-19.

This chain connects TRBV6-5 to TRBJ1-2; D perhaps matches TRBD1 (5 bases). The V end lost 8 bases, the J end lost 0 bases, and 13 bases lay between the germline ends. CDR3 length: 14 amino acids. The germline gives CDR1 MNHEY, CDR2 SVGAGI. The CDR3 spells CASGWGGANYGYTF. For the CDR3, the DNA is TGTGCCAGCGGGTGGGGGGGAGCTAACTATGGCTACACCTTC.

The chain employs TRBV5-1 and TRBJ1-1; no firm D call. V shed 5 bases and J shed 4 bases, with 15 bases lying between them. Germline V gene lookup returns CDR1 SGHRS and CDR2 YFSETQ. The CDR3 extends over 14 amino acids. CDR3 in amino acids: CASRFEVVGTEAFF. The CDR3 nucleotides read TGCGCCAGCAGGTTCGAGGTGGTGGGCACTGAAGCTTTCTTT.

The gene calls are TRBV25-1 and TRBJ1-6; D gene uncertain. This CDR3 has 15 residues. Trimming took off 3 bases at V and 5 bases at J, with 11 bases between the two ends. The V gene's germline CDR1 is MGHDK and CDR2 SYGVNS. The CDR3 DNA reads TGTGCCAGCAGTGATGCGCCGGTCAATAATTCACCCCTCCACTTT. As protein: CASSDAPVNNSPLHF.

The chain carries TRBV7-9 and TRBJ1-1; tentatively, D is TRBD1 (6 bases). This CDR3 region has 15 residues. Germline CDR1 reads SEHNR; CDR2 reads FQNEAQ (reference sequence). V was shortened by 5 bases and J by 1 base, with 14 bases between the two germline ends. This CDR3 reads CASSDKGEQNTEAFF. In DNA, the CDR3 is TGTGCCAGCAGCGATAAGGGGGAACAGAACACTGAAGCTTTCTTT.

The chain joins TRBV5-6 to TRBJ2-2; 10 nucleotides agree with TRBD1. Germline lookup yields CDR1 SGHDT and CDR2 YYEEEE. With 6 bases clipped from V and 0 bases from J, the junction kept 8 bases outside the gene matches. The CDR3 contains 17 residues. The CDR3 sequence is CASNSGTGASNTGELFF. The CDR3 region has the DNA TGTGCCAGCAACTCCGGGACAGGGGCCTCGAACACCGGGGAGCTGTTTTTT.

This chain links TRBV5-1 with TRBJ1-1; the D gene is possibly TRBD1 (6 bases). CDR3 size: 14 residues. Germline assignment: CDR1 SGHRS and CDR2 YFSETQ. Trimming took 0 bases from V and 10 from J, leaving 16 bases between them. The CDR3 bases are TGCGCCAGCAGCTTGGGACAGGCCCCGGTCGGAGCTTTCTTT. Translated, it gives CASSLGQAPVGAFF.

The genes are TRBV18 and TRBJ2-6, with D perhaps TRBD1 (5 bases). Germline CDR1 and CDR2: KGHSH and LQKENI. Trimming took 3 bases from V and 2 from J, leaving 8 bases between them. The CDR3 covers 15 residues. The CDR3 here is CASSPQGTGANVLTF. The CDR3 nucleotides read TGTGCCAGCTCACCGCAGGGTACTGGGGCCAACGTCCTGACTTTC.

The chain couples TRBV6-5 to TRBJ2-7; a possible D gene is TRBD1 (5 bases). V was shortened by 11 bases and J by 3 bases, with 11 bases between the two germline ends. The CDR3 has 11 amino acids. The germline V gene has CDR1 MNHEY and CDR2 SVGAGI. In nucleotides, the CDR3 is TGTGCCCTGGGGCAGGGCTACGAGCAGTACTTC. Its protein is CALGQGYEQYF.

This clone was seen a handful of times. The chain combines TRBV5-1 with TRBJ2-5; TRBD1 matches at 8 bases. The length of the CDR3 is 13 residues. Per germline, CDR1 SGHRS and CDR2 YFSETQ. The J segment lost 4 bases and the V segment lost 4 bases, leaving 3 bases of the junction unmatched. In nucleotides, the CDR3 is TGCGCCAGCAGCACCGACAGGGGAGAGACCCAGTACTTC. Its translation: CASSTDRGETQYF.

This CDR3 reads CASSSQPGTGGVTEAFF. The CDR3 DNA reads TGCGCCAGCAGCTCACAACCCGGGACAGGGGGTGTTACTGAAGCTTTCTTT. V usage is TRBV5-1 and J usage is TRBJ1-1; TRBD1 aligns across 11 bases. The CDR3 loop spans 17 amino acids. Germline V gene data show CDR1 as SGHRS and CDR2 as YFSETQ. J was trimmed by 5 bases and V by 3 bases; bases with no gene match: 12.

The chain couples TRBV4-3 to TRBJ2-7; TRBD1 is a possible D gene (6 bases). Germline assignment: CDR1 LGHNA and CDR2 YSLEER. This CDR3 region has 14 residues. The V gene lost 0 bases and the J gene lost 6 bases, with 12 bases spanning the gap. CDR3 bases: TGCGCCAGCAGCCAAGATTGGGGACAAGCCGAGCAGTACTTC. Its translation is CASSQDWGQAEQYF.

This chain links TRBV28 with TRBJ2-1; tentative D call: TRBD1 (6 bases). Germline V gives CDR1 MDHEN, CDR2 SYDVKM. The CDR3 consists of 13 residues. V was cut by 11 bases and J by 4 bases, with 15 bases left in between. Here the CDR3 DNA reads TGTGCCTCGCGCCGGGACATATACAATGAGCAGTTCTTC. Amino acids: CASRRDIYNEQFF.

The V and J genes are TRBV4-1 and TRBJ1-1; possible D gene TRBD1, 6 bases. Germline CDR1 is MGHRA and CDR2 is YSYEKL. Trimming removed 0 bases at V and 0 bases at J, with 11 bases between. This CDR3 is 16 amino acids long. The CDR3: CASSQEGAEVNTEAFF. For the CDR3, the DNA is TGCGCCAGCAGCCAAGAGGGGGCGGAGGTGAACACTGAAGCTTTCTTT.

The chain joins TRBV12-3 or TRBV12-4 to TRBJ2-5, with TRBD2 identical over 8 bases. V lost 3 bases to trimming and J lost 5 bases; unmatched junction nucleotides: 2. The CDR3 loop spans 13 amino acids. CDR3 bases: TGTGCCAGCAGTTTCAAGCGGGGGGAGACCCAGTACTTC. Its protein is CASSFKRGETQYF.

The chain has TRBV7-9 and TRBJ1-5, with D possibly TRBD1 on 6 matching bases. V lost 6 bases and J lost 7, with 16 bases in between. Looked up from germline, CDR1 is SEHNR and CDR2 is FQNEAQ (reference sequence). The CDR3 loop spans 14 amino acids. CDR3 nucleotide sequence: TGTGCCAGCAGTCTCTCCGGGGGGCTCCAGCCCCAGCATTTT. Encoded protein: CASSLSGGLQPQHF.

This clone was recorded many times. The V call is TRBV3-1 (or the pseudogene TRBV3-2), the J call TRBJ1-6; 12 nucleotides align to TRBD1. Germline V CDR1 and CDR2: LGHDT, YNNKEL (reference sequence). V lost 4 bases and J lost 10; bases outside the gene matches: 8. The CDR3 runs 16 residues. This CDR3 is CASSPGGTGGVSPLHF. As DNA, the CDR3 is TGTGCCAGCAGCCCGGGAGGGACAGGGGGCGTCTCACCCCTCCACTTT.

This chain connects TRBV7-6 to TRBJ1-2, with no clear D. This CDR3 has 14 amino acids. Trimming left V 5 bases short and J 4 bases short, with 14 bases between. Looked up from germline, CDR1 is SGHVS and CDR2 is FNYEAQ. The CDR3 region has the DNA TGTGCCAGCAGCCCCTTGGGGAGTGGCTATGGCTACACCTTC. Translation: CASSPLGSGYGYTF.

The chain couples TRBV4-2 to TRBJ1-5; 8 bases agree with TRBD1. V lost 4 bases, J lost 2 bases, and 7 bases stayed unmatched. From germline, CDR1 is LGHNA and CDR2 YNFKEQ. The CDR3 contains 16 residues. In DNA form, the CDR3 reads TGTGCCAGCAGCCGCACAGGGGGAGGAGGCAATCAGCCCCAGCATTTT. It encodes CASSRTGGGGNQPQHF.

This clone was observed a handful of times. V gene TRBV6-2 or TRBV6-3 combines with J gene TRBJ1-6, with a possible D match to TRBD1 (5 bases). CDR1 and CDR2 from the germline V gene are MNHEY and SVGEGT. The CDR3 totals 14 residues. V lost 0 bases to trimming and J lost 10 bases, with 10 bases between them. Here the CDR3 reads CASSYSWGKSPLHF. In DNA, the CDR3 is TGTGCCAGCAGTTACTCTTGGGGCAAGTCACCCCTCCACTTT.

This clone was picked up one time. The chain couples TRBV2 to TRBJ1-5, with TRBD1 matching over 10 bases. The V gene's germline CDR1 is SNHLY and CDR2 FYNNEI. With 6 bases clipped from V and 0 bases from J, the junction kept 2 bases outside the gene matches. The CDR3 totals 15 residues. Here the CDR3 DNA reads TGTGCCAGCAGGACAGGGGGCTATAGCAATCAGCCCCAGCATTTT. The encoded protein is CASRTGGYSNQPQHF.

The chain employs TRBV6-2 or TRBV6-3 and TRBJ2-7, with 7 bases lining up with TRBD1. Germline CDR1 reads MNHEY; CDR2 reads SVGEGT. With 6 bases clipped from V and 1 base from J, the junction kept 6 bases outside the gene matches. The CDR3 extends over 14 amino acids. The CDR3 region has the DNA TGTGCCAGCAGCCGAGACAGGGCATCCTACGAGCAGTACTTC. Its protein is CASSRDRASYEQYF.

CDR3 amino acids: CASSSTGMDKNIQYF. In DNA form, the CDR3 reads TGCGCCAGCAGCTCCACAGGGATGGACAAAAACATTCAGTACTTC. The V gene is TRBV5-1, the J gene TRBJ2-4, with a tentative D call TRBD1 (6 bases). Trimming stripped 3 bases from V and 3 bases from J, with 13 bases between. CDR1 SGHRS and CDR2 YFSETQ come from the germline V gene. This CDR3 is built from 15 residues.

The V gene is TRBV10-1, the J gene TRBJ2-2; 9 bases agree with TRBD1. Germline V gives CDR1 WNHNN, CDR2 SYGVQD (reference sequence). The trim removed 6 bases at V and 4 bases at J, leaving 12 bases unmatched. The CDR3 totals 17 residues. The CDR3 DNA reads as TGCGCCAGCAGCCCCCCGGATGGGACAGGGCGCACCGGGGAGCTGTTTTTT. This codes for CASSPPDGTGRTGELFF.

The CDR3 DNA reads TGTGCCAGCAGTCGGACAGGTAGCAATCAGCCCCAGCATTTT. Its protein is CASSRTGSNQPQHF. The chain is built from TRBV6-5 and TRBJ1-5; 7 nucleotides align to TRBD1. The CDR3 runs to 14 residues. V lost 5 bases to trimming and J lost 0 bases; unmatched junction nucleotides: 1. CDR1 and CDR2 from the germline V gene are MNHEY and SVGAGI.

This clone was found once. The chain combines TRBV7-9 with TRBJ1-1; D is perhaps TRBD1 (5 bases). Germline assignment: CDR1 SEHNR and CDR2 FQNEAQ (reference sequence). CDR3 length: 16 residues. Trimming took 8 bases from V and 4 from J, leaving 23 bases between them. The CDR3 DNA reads TGTGCCAGCTTACAATTCGGGGGAGGAAAGCGCACTGAAGCTTTCTTT. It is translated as CASLQFGGGKRTEAFF.

CDR3 coding DNA: TGTGCCAGCAGTCTAGGGACAGGGGGAGGCGAAAACATTCAGTACTTC. It specifies CASSLGTGGGENIQYF. The chain couples TRBV27 to TRBJ2-4; 11 bases align to TRBD1. V trimming: 5 bases; J trimming: 5 bases; junction bases outside the gene matches: 8. CDR1 is MNHEY, CDR2 SMNVEV, per germline (reference sequence). The CDR3 is 16 amino acids.

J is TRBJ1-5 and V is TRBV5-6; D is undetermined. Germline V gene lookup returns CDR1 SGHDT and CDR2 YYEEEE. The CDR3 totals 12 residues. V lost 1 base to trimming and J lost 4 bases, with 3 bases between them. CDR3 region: CASSLSNQPQHF. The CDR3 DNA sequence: TGTGCCAGCAGCTTGTCGAATCAGCCCCAGCATTTT.

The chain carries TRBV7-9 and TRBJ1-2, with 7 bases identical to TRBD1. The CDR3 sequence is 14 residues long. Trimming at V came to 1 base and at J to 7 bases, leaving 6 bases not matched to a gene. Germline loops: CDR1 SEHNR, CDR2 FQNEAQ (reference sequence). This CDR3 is CASSLEDRVPGYTF. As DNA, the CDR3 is TGTGCCAGCAGCTTAGAAGACAGGGTCCCTGGCTACACCTTC.